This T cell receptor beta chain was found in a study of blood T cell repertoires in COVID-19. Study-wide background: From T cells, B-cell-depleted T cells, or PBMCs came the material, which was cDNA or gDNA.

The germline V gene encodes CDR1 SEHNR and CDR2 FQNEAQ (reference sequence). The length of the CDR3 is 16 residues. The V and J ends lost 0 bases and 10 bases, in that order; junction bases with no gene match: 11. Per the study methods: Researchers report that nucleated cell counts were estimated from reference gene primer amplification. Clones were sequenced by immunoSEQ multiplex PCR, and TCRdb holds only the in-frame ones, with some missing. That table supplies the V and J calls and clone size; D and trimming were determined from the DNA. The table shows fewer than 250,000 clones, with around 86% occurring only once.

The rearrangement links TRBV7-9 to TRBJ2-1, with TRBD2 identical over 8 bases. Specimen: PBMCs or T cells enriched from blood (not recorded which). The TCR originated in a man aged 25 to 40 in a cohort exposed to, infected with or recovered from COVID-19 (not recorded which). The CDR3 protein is CASSLAEGLAGWEQFF. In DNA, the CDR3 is TGTGCCAGCAGCTTAGCGGAAGGGCTAGCGGGTTGGGAGCAGTTCTTC.